This T cell receptor beta chain was observed in a study of vaccination effects on CD4 cells after COVID-19. Looking at the study overall: Following the second dose by a median of 72 days, the post-vaccine samples were obtained.

TCRdb's copy holds only in-frame clones and misses some; the assay was immunoSEQ multiplex PCR. The table includes about 28,000 clones, around 67% detected once. Sequencing in the ViraFEST assay came after antigen-specific CD4+ T cells had been expanded with viral peptide pools, which were used to stimulate PBMC. Subsequent to a culture period of 10 days, CD4+ T cells were isolated. BNT162b2 vaccine or mRNA-1273 vaccine was given to participants in two doses. Each vaccine recipient was nucleocapsid antibody negative and had no prior SARS-CoV-2 infection. PBMC cultures contained two million cells per well, 8.5 to 10 IU/ml IL-2 and roughly 10 ug/ml peptides. A half-volume exchange with IL-2 medium occurred on days 3 and 7. For this clone: As yet, its antigen is unknown.

The receptor's source is a human donor who received a COVID-19 vaccine. The specimen comprised CD4+ T cells from PBMCs cultured with HCoV-NL63 spike peptides, sampled after COVID-19 vaccination.

The CDR3 spells CASSEAGVSGYTF. In nucleotides, the CDR3 is TGTGCCAGCAGTGAAGCGGGAGTAAGCGGCTACACCTTC. The rearrangement links TRBV2 to TRBJ1-2, with no clear D. Germline CDR1 reads SNHLY; CDR2 reads FYNNEI. CDR3 size: 13 residues. The V gene lost 0 bases and the J gene lost 8 bases, with 10 bases spanning the gap.